This is a list of T cell receptor beta chains from one sample in a study of control samples from healthy donors and cancer patients. Sequencing was performed with immunoSEQ multiplex PCR; in TCRdb, only in-frame clones are kept and a portion is missing. The sample lists more than 70,000 clones; over 90% were seen once. Sequenced sample: blood. These receptors came from a woman in her 30s in good health. CDR3s include the opening cysteine and the closing phenylalanine or tryptophan. Each record gives: clone size, D gene, V gene, J gene, CDR3 protein, CDR3 DNA. D genes are given only for firm matches. Only part of the rows carry a size: once, few, many, or a class if the clone is expanded.

>-|TRBD2|TRBV5-4|TRBJ2-1
CASSSAGGDNEQFF
TGTGCCAGCAGCTCCGCGGGGGGGGACAATGAGCAGTTCTTC
>-|TRBD1|TRBV9|TRBJ2-1
CASSGTSRTGAYNEQFF
TGTGCCAGCAGCGGGACTTCGCGGACAGGGGCCTACAATGAGCAGTTCTTC
>-|-|TRBV28|TRBJ2-4
CASSFGGLAKNIQYF
TGTGCCAGCAGTTTCGGCGGGCTAGCCAAAAACATTCAGTACTTC
>-|-|TRBV2|TRBJ1-4
CASKLGQTNEKLFF
TGTGCCAGCAAGCTCGGACAGACAAATGAAAAACTGTTTTTT
>-|-|TRBV15|TRBJ1-1
CATSRGRTNTEAFF
TGTGCCACCAGCAGAGGACGGACGAACACTGAAGCTTTCTTT
>-|TRBD1|TRBV11-2|TRBJ2-2
CASSGWAGTGGAGGGELFF
TGTGCCAGCAGCGGATGGGCCGGGACAGGGGGCGCCGGGGGCGGGGAGCTGTTTTTT
>-|TRBD1|TRBV24-1|TRBJ1-2
CATSDQTGGLRGYTF
TGTGCCACCAGTGACCAGACAGGGGGTCTGCGTGGCTACACCTTC
>-|TRBD1|TRBV5-1|TRBJ1-4
CASSLPGTGNEKLFF
TGCGCCAGCAGTCTACCCGGGACAGGGAATGAAAAACTGTTTTTT
>-|-|TRBV6-5|TRBJ1-1
CASSFMWGEAFF
TGTGCCAGCAGTTTTATGTGGGGTGAAGCTTTCTTT
>-|-|TRBV9|TRBJ2-6
CASSAVFSSGANVLTF
TGTGCCAGCAGCGCGGTATTTAGCTCTGGGGCCAACGTCCTGACTTTC
>-|-|TRBV30|TRBJ1-6
CAWSVFGGGVSPLHF
TGTGCCTGGAGTGTCTTCGGTGGGGGCGTTTCACCCCTCCACTTT
>-|-|TRBV6-1|TRBJ2-3
CASSEPGQPAGTTDTQYF
TGTGCCAGCAGTGAACCCGGACAGCCTGCCGGGACCACAGATACGCAGTATTTT
>-|TRBD2|TRBV9|TRBJ2-3
CASSVKASGGFTDTQYF
TGTGCCAGCAGCGTAAAGGCTAGCGGGGGGTTCACAGATACGCAGTATTTT
>-|TRBD1|TRBV5-5|TRBJ2-2
CARDGVCRGRPGELFF
TGTGCCAGAGACGGTGTCTGCAGGGGGCGCCCCGGGGAGCTGTTTTTT
>-|-|TRBV6-2/TRBV6-3|TRBJ1-1
CASSVGIEAFF
TGTGCCAGCAGTGTAGGGATTGAAGCTTTCTTT
>-|-|TRBV20-1|TRBJ2-5
CSAIGGETQYF
TGCAGTGCTATTGGGGGTGAGACCCAGTACTTC
>-|-|TRBV28|TRBJ1-6
CASKPGSSYNSPLHF
TGTGCCAGCAAGCCGGGAAGCTCCTATAATTCACCCCTCCACTTT
>-|TRBD1|TRBV29-1|TRBJ1-2
CSVAPSPGQPFTF
TGCAGCGTTGCCCCATCCCCGGGACAGCCATTCACCTTC
>-|-|TRBV11-2|TRBJ1-2
CASSVRRTVNYGYTF
TGTGCCAGCAGCGTACGAAGAACCGTGAACTATGGCTACACCTTC
>-|-|TRBV6-1|TRBJ1-4
CASSEAGGRDEKLFF
TGTGCCAGCAGTGAAGCGGGGGGGCGGGATGAAAAACTGTTTTTT
>-|TRBD2|TRBV10-3|TRBJ2-3
CATKRGGELTDTQYF
TGTGCCACCAAACGGGGGGGCGAGTTAACAGATACGCAGTATTTT
>-|-|TRBV28|TRBJ1-5
CASRLSNQPQHF
TGTGCCAGCAGGCTTAGCAATCAGCCCCAGCATTTT
>-|-|TRBV11-2|TRBJ1-5
CASSLEPGSDQPQHF
TGTGCCAGCAGCTTAGAACCAGGGTCTGATCAGCCCCAGCATTTT
>-|-|TRBV11-2|TRBJ2-3
CASSLSASTDTQYF
TGTGCCAGCAGCTTATCTGCCAGCACAGATACGCAGTATTTT
>-|TRBD1|TRBV19|TRBJ1-1
CASSNGDRGPEAFF
TGTGCCAGTAGTAATGGAGACAGGGGGCCTGAAGCTTTCTTT
>once|TRBD1|TRBV19|TRBJ1-5
CATSGTGGNQPQHF
TGTGCCACCTCCGGGACAGGGGGCAATCAGCCCCAGCATTTT
>-|-|TRBV6-5|TRBJ2-2
CASSPVWDTGELFF
TGTGCCAGCAGTCCTGTTTGGGACACCGGGGAGCTGTTTTTT
>-|-|TRBV29-1|TRBJ2-3
CSPLGLSTDTQYF
TGCAGCCCCCTGGGGCTTAGCACAGATACGCAGTATTTT
>-|TRBD1|TRBV6-5|TRBJ1-2
CASRAGQVGYTF
TGTGCCAGCAGGGCCGGACAGGTCGGCTACACCTTC
>-|-|TRBV6-5|TRBJ1-5
CASSPFWFGNQPQHF
TGTGCCAGCAGCCCATTTTGGTTTGGCAATCAGCCCCAGCATTTT
>-|-|TRBV30|TRBJ1-3
CAYSATYSGNTIYF
TGTGCTTATTCCGCCACATACTCTGGAAACACCATATATTTT
>-|-|TRBV28|TRBJ1-5
CASSRGLNQPQHF
TGTGCCAGCAGCCGCGGACTAAATCAGCCCCAGCATTTT
>-|TRBD1|TRBV7-8|TRBJ1-4
CASSSDRDEKLFF
TGTGCCAGCAGCTCCGACAGGGATGAAAAACTGTTTTTT
>-|-|TRBV11-2|TRBJ1-1
CASSRVSKVNTEAFF
TGTGCCAGCAGCAGAGTCTCCAAAGTGAACACTGAAGCTTTCTTT
>once|TRBD2|TRBV10-2|TRBJ2-2
CASRVAGGANTGELFF
TGCGCCAGCAGGGTAGCGGGGGGCGCGAACACCGGGGAGCTGTTTTTT
>once|-|TRBV19|TRBJ2-1
CASTATGDPYYNEQFF
TGTGCCAGTACGGCAACTGGGGATCCCTACTACAATGAGCAGTTCTTC
>-|-|TRBV7-2|TRBJ1-5
CASSSYSNQPQHF
TGTGCCAGCAGCTCATATAGCAATCAGCCCCAGCATTTT
>-|-|TRBV19|TRBJ1-1
CASTPAPSAEAFF
TGTGCCAGTACCCCGGCCCCCAGTGCTGAAGCTTTCTTT
>-|-|TRBV7-9|TRBJ2-1
CASSSSADDNEQFF
TGTGCCAGCAGCTCCTCGGCCGACGACAATGAGCAGTTCTTC
>-|TRBD1|TRBV5-4|TRBJ1-2
CASSLVTGVGYTF
TGTGCCAGCAGCTTGGTCACAGGGGTTGGCTACACCTTC
>few|-|TRBV18|TRBJ1-1
CASSPQANTEAFF
TGTGCCAGCTCACCACAAGCGAACACTGAAGCTTTCTTT